One and the same sample provided the 21 T cell receptor beta chains below, sequenced in a study of long-term antiretroviral therapy in people with HIV. Version v3.0 of the immunoSEQ assay ran at survey level. Profiling relied on immunoSEQ multiplex PCR, and the TCRdb table lists in-frame clones only, not all of them. In the table there are 15,000 to 20,000 clones, 85% to 90% of which are singletons. The specimen comprised unsorted PBMCs, sampled more than 2.2 years before starting antiretroviral therapy. Receptor source: a woman under 40 with HIV.

This chain joins TRBV7-3 and TRBJ1-1; TRBD1 is a possible D gene (6 bases). V gave up 2 bases and J gave up 7 bases, with 14 bases separating them. The germline CDR1 and CDR2 sequences are SGHTA and FQGTGA. This CDR3 spans 14 amino acids. Here the CDR3 DNA reads TGTGCCAGCAGCTTAGATCTAAAGGGGGGTGAAGCTTTCTTT. Amino acid sequence: CASSLDLKGGEAFF.

V is TRBV30 and J is TRBJ2-3, with 8 bases lining up with TRBD2. CDR1 and CDR2 (germline): GTSNPN, SVGIG (reference sequence). The CDR3 consists of 15 residues. Trimming removed 7 bases from V and 0 bases from J; junction bases left unmatched: 9. The CDR3 protein is CASIGASGSTDTQYF. DNA for the CDR3: TGTGCCTCAATCGGGGCTAGCGGGAGCACAGATACGCAGTATTTT. The full variable domain, completed using reference TRBV30 and TRBJ2-3, is SQTIHQWPATLVQPVGSPLSLECTVEGTSNPNLYWYRQAAGRGLQLLFYSVGIGQISSEVPQNLSASRPQDRQFILSSKKLLLSDSGFYLCASIGASGSTDTQYFGPGTRLTVL.

The chain has TRBV30 and TRBJ1-3; maybe TRBD1 (5 bases). The CDR3 totals 15 residues. Looked up from germline, CDR1 is GTSNPN and CDR2 is SVGIG (reference sequence). Trimming stripped 0 bases from V and 1 base from J, with 10 bases between. The CDR3 here is CAWSVQAGSGNTIYF. The CDR3 coding sequence is TGTGCCTGGAGTGTACAGGCAGGGTCTGGAAACACCATATATTTT.

The chain employs TRBV6-1 and TRBJ1-2, with D unresolved. V was trimmed by 1 base and J by 8 bases, leaving 14 bases between them. Germline V gene sequence: CDR1 MNHNS, CDR2 SASEGT. This CDR3 has 14 amino acids. This chain's CDR3 is CASSEEPQSGGYTF. The CDR3, as DNA: TGTGCCAGCAGTGAAGAACCGCAGTCGGGGGGCTACACCTTC.

The chain has TRBV5-6 and TRBJ1-6; 9 nucleotides line up with TRBD1. Looked up from germline, CDR1 is SGHDT and CDR2 is YYEEEE. V was pared by 4 bases and J by 5 bases, with 4 bases of the junction left unmatched. The CDR3 is made up of 15 amino acids. In nucleotides, the CDR3 is TGTGCCAGCAGCATATGGGACAGGGATAATTCACCCCTCCACTTT. Amino acid sequence: CASSIWDRDNSPLHF. The full variable domain, completed using reference TRBV5-6 and TRBJ1-6, is DAGVTQSPTHLIKTRGQQVTLRCSPKSGHDTVSWYQQALGQGPQFIFQYYEEEERQRGNFPDRFSGHQFPNYSSELNVNALLLGDSALYLCASSIWDRDNSPLHFGNGTRLTVT.

This chain joins TRBV29-1 and TRBJ2-4, with 7 bases lining up with TRBD1. V shed 6 bases and J 12 bases; nucleotides not matched to a gene: 11. The CDR3 covers 12 residues. Germline V gene lookup returns CDR1 SQVTM and CDR2 ANQGSEA. The CDR3 reads CSVRDSSLTQYF. Written as DNA, the CDR3 is TGCAGCGTCCGGGACAGCTCCTTGACTCAGTACTTC.

V and J are TRBV23-1 and TRBJ2-7, with D perhaps matching TRBD1 (5 bases). TRBV23-1 counts as an open reading frame of uncertain function. The CDR3 contains 17 residues. The V end lost 8 bases, the J end lost 4 bases, and 27 bases lay between the germline ends. CDR3 residues: CASSGQGQGLNWYEQYF. The CDR3 nucleotides read TGCGCCAGCTCTGGGCAAGGGCAGGGCCTAAATTGGTACGAGCAGTACTTC.

The sample holds one count of this clone. This chain joins TRBV27 and TRBJ2-2; D not certain. The CDR3 length is 14 residues. The V gene's germline CDR1 is MNHEY and CDR2 SMNVEV (reference sequence). Trimming took off 2 bases at V and 5 bases at J, with 9 bases between the two ends. CDR3 sequence: CASSLQTWTGELFF. CDR3 bases: TGTGCCAGCAGTTTACAGACCTGGACCGGGGAGCTGTTTTTT.

The chain carries TRBV27 and TRBJ1-5, with unresolved D. Germline values: CDR1 MNHEY, CDR2 SMNVEV (reference sequence). The CDR3 totals 19 residues. V shed 5 bases and J shed 1 base, with 24 bases lying between them. As DNA, the CDR3 is TGTGCCAGCAGTCCCCGACCCGGGAGGGAAGTTCTGAGCAATCAGCCCCAGCATTTT. It translates to CASSPRPGREVLSNQPQHF.

The DNA for the CDR3 is TGTGCCAGCAGTTCACGGGGGGAGGGTCGAGATACGCAGTATTTT. Protein sequence: CASSSRGEGRDTQYF. V is TRBV27 and J is TRBJ2-3, with TRBD2 matching 7 bases. The CDR3 has 15 amino acids. The V gene's germline CDR1 is MNHEY and CDR2 SMNVEV (reference sequence). V gave up 4 bases and J gave up 5 bases; unmatched junction bases: 9.

The chain links TRBV5-8 to TRBJ1-5, with TRBD1 matching over 8 bases. CDR3 length: 16 residues. Looked up from germline, CDR1 is SGHTS and CDR2 is YDEGEE. Trimming at V came to 1 base and at J to 1 base, leaving 4 bases not matched to a gene. CDR3 in amino acids: CASSLQAGGSNQPQHF. DNA for the CDR3: TGTGCCAGCAGCTTGCAAGCAGGGGGCAGCAATCAGCCCCAGCATTTT.

A single count supports this clone. The DNA of the CDR3 is TGCGCCAGCAGCCAAGATAGGCGGACTGATTCACCCCTCCACTTT. It translates to CASSQDRRTDSPLHF. The gene calls are TRBV4-1 and TRBJ1-6; no clear D gene. CDR3 length: 15 amino acids. Per the germline V gene, CDR1 is MGHRA and CDR2 is YSYEKL. Between the trimmed V and J ends, which lost 0 bases and 8 bases, there was a span of 11 bases.

The chain is built from TRBV7-9 and TRBJ2-7; D is ambiguous. CDR1 is SEHNR, CDR2 FQNEAQ, per germline (reference sequence). V lost 5 bases to trimming and J lost 5 bases, with 7 bases between them. This CDR3 is 11 amino acids long. In DNA, the CDR3 is TGTGCCAGCAGCCCAATGAACGAGCAGTACTTC. It is translated as CASSPMNEQYF. The complete variable domain, with remaining parts taken from reference TRBV7-9 and TRBJ2-7, reads DTGVSQNPRHKITKRGQNVTFRCDPISEHNRLYWYRQTLGQGPEFLTYFQNEAQLEKSRLLSDRFSAERPKGSFSTLEIQRTEQGDSAMYLCASSPMNEQYFGPGTRLTVT.

V and J are TRBV5-5 and TRBJ2-7; D might be TRBD2 (5 bases). Germline V CDR1 and CDR2: SGHKS, YYEKEE (reference sequence). Trimming took off 3 bases at V and 3 bases at J, with 16 bases between the two ends. The CDR3 runs to 15 residues. This CDR3 reads CASSYASARDYEQYF. The CDR3 nucleotides read TGTGCCAGCAGCTATGCGTCAGCGAGGGACTACGAGCAGTACTTC.

The V gene is TRBV7-2, the J gene TRBJ1-6; possibly TRBD1 for D (5 bases). The CDR3 is 15 residues long. The germline gives CDR1 SGHTA, CDR2 FQGNSA. The V and J ends lost 5 bases and 8 bases respectively, with 16 bases between them. Here the CDR3 reads CASSRGFGGDSPLHF. CDR3 coding DNA: TGTGCCAGCAGCCGGGGGTTTGGGGGGGATTCACCCCTCCACTTT.

V is TRBV10-2 and J is TRBJ1-2; possible D gene TRBD1, 6 bases. This CDR3 comprises 15 residues. Germline V gene data show CDR1 as WSHSY and CDR2 as SAAADI. The V end lost 0 bases, the J end lost 6 bases, and 14 bases lay between the germline ends. This chain's CDR3 is CASSESAGAPNGYTF. The CDR3 region has the DNA TGCGCCAGCAGTGAGTCCGCAGGGGCCCCAAATGGCTACACCTTC.

In this sample, this clone turned up once. The rearrangement joins TRBV30 to TRBJ1-2; D uncertain. Germline V CDR1 and CDR2: GTSNPN, SVGIG (reference sequence). This CDR3 has 13 residues. V lost 1 base, J lost 0 bases, and 6 bases lay in between. The CDR3 protein is CAWSAIPNYGYTF. The CDR3 DNA sequence: TGTGCCTGGAGTGCAATCCCTAACTATGGCTACACCTTC.

The genes are TRBV7-2 and TRBJ1-1, with D tentatively TRBD1 (6 bases). This CDR3 is 16 amino acids long. V was cut by 1 base and J by 1 base, with 13 bases left in between. Germline CDR1 and CDR2: SGHTA and FQGNSA. The CDR3 sequence is CASSLEFRTANTEAFF. The CDR3 DNA sequence: TGTGCCAGCAGCTTAGAATTCCGGACAGCGAACACTGAAGCTTTCTTT.

The chain combines TRBV19 with TRBJ2-1; no clear D gene. From germline, CDR1 is LNHDA and CDR2 SQIVND (reference sequence). This CDR3 has 12 residues. Between the trimmed V and J ends, which lost 5 bases and 6 bases, there was a span of 8 bases. CDR3 coding DNA: TGTGCCAGTAGTCCCCAGAGCAATGAGCAGTTCTTC. Translating gives CASSPQSNEQFF. Full variable domain (missing parts from reference TRBV19 and TRBJ2-1): DGGITQSPKYLFRKEGQNVTLSCEQNLNHDAMYWYRQDPGQGLRLIYYSQIVNDFQKGDIAEGYSVSREKKESFPLTVTSAQKNPTAFYLCASSPQSNEQFFGPGTRLTVL.

The gene calls are TRBV7-2 and TRBJ2-3; TRBD2 matches 7 bases. The J segment lost 2 bases and the V segment lost 1 base, leaving 6 bases of the junction unmatched. This CDR3 is 16 amino acids long. The germline CDR1 and CDR2 sequences are SGHTA and FQGNSA. The CDR3 loop reads CASSLVGGGVTDTQYF. The CDR3 DNA follows: TGTGCCAGCAGCTTAGTAGGCGGGGGAGTCACAGATACGCAGTATTTT.

This clone has only a few counts. The chain uses TRBV6-1 and TRBJ1-4; 8 positions agree with TRBD1. CDR3 size: 15 residues. Germline assignment: CDR1 MNHNS and CDR2 SASEGT. V shed 4 bases and J 7 bases; nucleotides not matched to a gene: 8. CDR3 sequence: CASSGFWTGSEKLFF. CDR3 in DNA: TGTGCCAGCAGTGGTTTTTGGACAGGGAGTGAAAAACTGTTTTTT.